These 22 T cell receptor beta chains share one sample of origin, sequenced in a study of cytomegalovirus exposure and HLA in healthy donors. The PCR used 60 Vbeta and 13 Jbeta primers. TCRdb keeps only in-frame clones here, not all; method: immunoSEQ multiplex PCR. The sample consists of under 250,000 clones, around 79% of them appearing once. Material for sequencing was PBMCs. These receptors were taken from a woman aged 30 to 39 in good health and CMV-seropositive.

The chain links TRBV7-9 to TRBJ2-1; D gene uncertain. The V end was cut by 3 bases, the J end by 4 bases, with 4 bases between. CDR1 is SEHNR, CDR2 FQNEAQ, per germline (reference sequence). The CDR3 length is 12 residues. In DNA, the CDR3 is TGTGCCAGCAGCTTTTCATACAATGAGCAGTTCTTC. It yields the protein CASSFSYNEQFF.

The genes are TRBV6-5 and TRBJ2-1; 11 nucleotides match TRBD2. Germline loops: CDR1 MNHEY, CDR2 SVGAGI. The V and J ends lost 3 bases and 7 bases, in that order; junction bases with no gene match: 8. The CDR3 length is 16 residues. The CDR3 coding sequence is TGTGCCAGCAGTTATCTGTCTAGCGGGAGGAAAAATGAGCAGTTCTTC. Its protein is CASSYLSSGRKNEQFF.

Many counts were recorded for this clone. This sequence joins TRBV2 and TRBJ2-1, with D unclear. The germline CDR1 and CDR2 sequences are SNHLY and FYNNEI. V was trimmed by 1 base and J by 3 bases, leaving 7 bases between them. The CDR3 is made up of 14 amino acids. The CDR3 DNA sequence: TGTGCCAGCAGTGAAGACGGTGGCTACAATGAGCAGTTCTTC. Encoded protein: CASSEDGGYNEQFF. Complete variable domain (other parts from reference TRBV2 and TRBJ2-1): EPEVTQTPSHQVTQMGQEVILRCVPISNHLYFYWYRQILGQKVEFLVSFYNNEISEKSEIFDDQFSVERPDGSNFTLKIRSTKLEDSAMYFCASSEDGGYNEQFFGPGTRLTVL.

This chain links TRBV4-2 with TRBJ2-7; D not certain. The ends were cut back, 1 base at V and 4 bases at J, with 8 bases in the middle. The CDR3 sequence is 13 residues long. Germline-derived CDR1 and CDR2 are LGHNA and YNFKEQ. CDR3 in amino acids: CASSQARIYEQYF. The CDR3 DNA sequence: TGTGCCAGCAGCCAAGCCAGGATTTACGAGCAGTACTTC.

The gene calls are TRBV19 and TRBJ2-7, with TRBD1 matching 7 bases. The CDR3 consists of 16 residues. Germline lookup yields CDR1 LNHDA and CDR2 SQIVND (reference sequence). After removal of 1 base from V and 3 bases from J, the junction contained 9 bases not matched to a gene. CDR3 DNA: TGTGCCAGTAGTATAGGGGGACAGCCTTCTCTCTACGAGCAGTACTTC. Translating gives CASSIGGQPSLYEQYF.

The chain carries TRBV7-2 and TRBJ1-5; the D is unclear. Trimming took off 1 base at V and 3 bases at J, with 7 bases between the two ends. Germline-derived CDR1 and CDR2 are SGHTA and FQGNSA. The CDR3 covers 14 residues. In nucleotides, the CDR3 is TGTGCCAGCAGCTTAGAGCCCTACAATCAGCCCCAGCATTTT. It specifies CASSLEPYNQPQHF.

This chain links TRBV11-3 with TRBJ2-7; 7 bases agree with TRBD1. V gave up 4 bases and J gave up 2 bases; unmatched junction bases: 5. Germline V lookup: CDR1 SGHNT, CDR2 YENEEA. The CDR3 contains 14 residues. The CDR3: CASSSDRVAYEQYF. As DNA, the CDR3 is TGTGCCAGCAGCTCTGACAGGGTTGCCTACGAGCAGTACTTC.

This clone was recorded only once. The chain recombines TRBV10-3 with TRBJ2-7, with unresolved D. Trimming took 2 bases from V and 5 from J, leaving 16 bases between them. This CDR3 contains 15 residues. The germline V gene encodes CDR1 ENHRY and CDR2 SYGVKD. In DNA, the CDR3 is TGTGCCATCAGTGAGATGACTCCCCCTAAAGACGAGCAGTACTTC. Amino acids: CAISEMTPPKDEQYF.

This clone has only one observation. The chain employs TRBV11-3 and TRBJ2-3; D gene uncertain. The CDR3 is 15 amino acids. Between the trimmed V and J ends, which lost 3 bases and 0 bases, there was a span of 10 bases. Germline-derived CDR1 and CDR2 are SGHNT and YENEEA. The CDR3 nucleotides read TGTGCCAGCAGCTTCGCTGCGGAGAGCACAGATACGCAGTATTTT. Amino acids: CASSFAAESTDTQYF.

This clone was counted a few times. The J gene is TRBJ1-1, the V gene TRBV6-5; D may be TRBD1 (6 bases). The CDR3 consists of 16 residues. V shed 4 bases and J shed 4 bases, with 19 bases lying between them. Germline lookup yields CDR1 MNHEY and CDR2 SVGAGI. CDR3 coding DNA: TGTGCCAGCAGTTCTACAGGGTCGGGGTTTGGCACTGAAGCTTTCTTT. This gives the protein CASSSTGSGFGTEAFF.

This chain joins TRBV6-1 and TRBJ2-7, with D possibly being TRBD2 (7 bases). Germline V CDR1 and CDR2: MNHNS, SASEGT. Trimming took off 7 bases at V and 3 bases at J, with 16 bases between the two ends. There are 14 residues in the CDR3. The CDR3 spells CASKGGGAGYEQYF. The CDR3 DNA reads as TGTGCCAGCAAAGGGGGAGGGGCCGGCTACGAGCAGTACTTC.

This clone was recorded only once. The J gene is TRBJ1-1, the V gene TRBV7-6; no clear D. This CDR3 has 14 amino acids. The ends were cut back, 5 bases at V and 2 bases at J, with 12 bases in the middle. Per the germline V gene, CDR1 is SGHVS and CDR2 is FNYEAQ. CDR3 nucleotides: TGTGCCAGCAGCGGTGTGGAGGGAAACACTGAAGCTTTCTTT. It translates to CASSGVEGNTEAFF.

Note on this clone: Distinct nucleotide sequences in the sample also encode this CDR3. V is TRBV9 and J is TRBJ2-2; D gene ambiguous. The ends were cut back, 0 bases at V and 4 bases at J, with 4 bases in the middle. CDR1 and CDR2 (germline): SGDLS, YYNGEE. This CDR3 has 13 amino acids. In nucleotides, the CDR3 is TGTGCCAGCAGCGTAGGGCTCACCGGGGAGCTGTTTTTT. Encoded protein: CASSVGLTGELFF.

The chain uses TRBV6-4 and TRBJ2-3; TRBD2 matches at 14 bases. V shed 10 bases and J 5 bases; nucleotides not matched to a gene: 14. This CDR3 has 17 residues. CDR1 MRHNA and CDR2 SNTAGT come from the germline V gene. The CDR3 sequence is CATRGTSGGARGDTQYF. Written as DNA, the CDR3 is TGTGCCACCAGAGGGACTAGCGGGGGAGCTCGCGGAGATACGCAGTATTTT.

A single count supports this clone. The chain couples TRBV5-4 to TRBJ2-5; TRBD2 agrees at 12 bases. In germline, CDR1 is SGHNT, CDR2 YYREEE (reference sequence). The CDR3 is made up of 17 amino acids. J gave up 4 bases and V 6 bases, and 13 bases lay outside the gene matches. In DNA, the CDR3 is TGTGCCAGCACCGGAAAACCACTAGCGGGGGGCGGAGAGACCCAGTACTTC. Its translation: CASTGKPLAGGGETQYF.

This chain links TRBV7-9 with TRBJ1-2; D gene uncertain. The germline V and J ends were trimmed by 4 bases and 4 bases, with 22 bases remaining between them. Germline-derived CDR1 and CDR2 are SEHNR and FQNEAQ (reference sequence). The CDR3 totals 17 residues. CDR3 in amino acids: CASSSSPGAAVGYGYTF. The CDR3, as DNA: TGTGCCAGCAGCTCCAGCCCGGGCGCAGCGGTTGGCTATGGCTACACCTTC. Full variable domain (remainder filled in from reference TRBV7-9 and TRBJ1-2): DTGVSQNPRHKITKRGQNVTFRCDPISEHNRLYWYRQTLGQGPEFLTYFQNEAQLEKSRLLSDRFSAERPKGSFSTLEIQRTEQGDSAMYLCASSSSPGAAVGYGYTFGSGTRLTVV.

Only one count was recorded for this clone. The V gene is TRBV11-3, the J gene TRBJ1-2; 10 bases match TRBD1. The CDR3 sequence is 14 residues long. Per germline, CDR1 SGHNT and CDR2 YENEEA. V gave up 1 base and J gave up 13 bases; unmatched junction bases: 9. The CDR3 sequence is CASSLVTGTGVFTF. CDR3 in DNA: TGTGCCAGCAGCTTAGTGACCGGGACAGGGGTCTTCACCTTC.

This chain links TRBV9 with TRBJ2-7; a weak D match, TRBD2 (6 bases). The germline V gene encodes CDR1 SGDLS and CDR2 YYNGEE. This CDR3 is 14 amino acids long. The germline V and J ends were trimmed by 2 bases and 3 bases, with 12 bases remaining between them. CDR3 sequence (DNA): TGTGCCAGCAGCGTGGCGGGGCAGCACTACGAGCAGTACTTC. Its translation: CASSVAGQHYEQYF. Looking up the rest from reference TRBV9 and TRBJ2-7 gives the full variable domain: DSGVTQTPKHLITATGQRVTLRCSPRSGDLSVYWYQQSLDQGLQFLIQYYNGEERAKGNILERFSAQQFPDLHSELNLSSLELGDSALYFCASSVAGQHYEQYFGPGTRLTVT.

The chain recombines TRBV5-1 with TRBJ1-6, with D tentatively TRBD1 (6 bases). The CDR3 length is 19 residues. CDR1 SGHRS and CDR2 YFSETQ come from the germline V gene. V shed 1 base and J shed 4 bases, with 21 bases lying between them. CDR3: CASSLSVGAGVLYNSPLHF. The CDR3 DNA reads as TGCGCCAGCAGCTTGTCGGTTGGGGCAGGGGTTTTGTATAATTCACCCCTCCACTTT.

V usage is TRBV5-1 and J usage is TRBJ1-4; tentative D call: TRBD1 (5 bases). The CDR3 runs to 17 residues. Germline CDR1 and CDR2: SGHRS and YFSETQ. The V end lost 4 bases, the J end lost 0 bases, and 16 bases lay between the germline ends. In nucleotides, the CDR3 is TGCGCCAGCAGCACTGCTGGGGGGGTTGCAACTAATGAAAAACTGTTTTTT. It encodes CASSTAGGVATNEKLFF.

This rearrangement joins TRBV5-1 to TRBJ2-5, with 10 bases aligning to TRBD2. Germline V CDR1 and CDR2: SGHRS, YFSETQ. The CDR3 loop spans 16 amino acids. Trimming at V came to 0 bases and at J to 1 base, leaving 3 bases not matched to a gene. The CDR3 region is CASSLDQRGGQETQYF. The CDR3 region has the DNA TGCGCCAGCAGCTTGGATCAGCGGGGGGGCCAAGAGACCCAGTACTTC.

The CDR3 region has the DNA TGTGCCAGCAGCTGGGCGAGGAACACTGAAGCTTTCTTT. This sequence encodes CASSWARNTEAFF. The J gene is TRBJ1-1, the V gene TRBV11-3; D is undetermined. The CDR3 has 13 amino acids. V was clipped by 4 bases and J by 1 base, with 7 bases between them. CDR1 is SGHNT, CDR2 YENEEA, per germline.